The T cell receptor beta chain under discussion was sequenced for a study of a mutant IDH1 vaccine in newly diagnosed glioma. The repertoire was sequenced with immunoSEQ multiplex PCR; TCRdb's copy has only in-frame clones and lacks some. Among about 66,000 clones, 65% to 75% were seen once, and the ten largest hold over 4%. Time point in this sample: week 35, safety follow-up. In the vaccine, a single dose held 300 ug of the mutant IDH1 20-mer peptide, along with topical imiquimod. The germline V and J ends were trimmed by 5 bases and 3 bases, with 11 bases remaining between them. The germline V gene has CDR1 SNHLY and CDR2 FYNNEI. CDR3 length equals 13 residues. A word on this clone: The antigen is undetermined.

This TCR was sampled from a man between 50 and 59 years old with glioma. The chain is built from TRBV2 and TRBJ2-7; TRBD1 might be the D (5 bases). The sequencing here drew on PBMCs, taken from a glioma patient whose treatment included an IDH1 peptide vaccine. This CDR3 reads CASSPDTYYEQYF. CDR3 in DNA: TGTGCCAGCAGTCCGGACACTTACTACGAGCAGTACTTC.